The sequence of this TCR beta chain was determined in a study of PD-L1 blockade in urothelial cancer. Study overall: At 6 weeks and at 3 weeks (second dose) after treatment start, blood was analyzed. Blood samples contained a median 141,255 T cells. Findings and limits, study-wide: Clones that were tumor-associated expanded more in the blood of durable-benefit patients at 3 weeks.

This clone has just a few counts. What it recognizes is unknown. Synthetic TCR analog templates were added to each PCR reaction. The method was immunoSEQ multiplex PCR; TCRdb's version includes in-frame clones alone and lacks a portion of them. Among 50,000 or so clones, about 80% were seen once, and the ten largest hold about 5.3%. The J segment lost 2 bases and the V segment lost 2 bases, leaving 6 bases of the junction unmatched. The CDR3 has 16 amino acids. The germline gives CDR1 MGHRA, CDR2 YSYEKL. This sequence was found in a middle-aged man with urothelial cancer. The specimen was PBMCs, collected around atezolizumab (anti-PD-L1) treatment. The V gene is TRBV4-1, the J gene TRBJ2-5; 9 nucleotides line up with TRBD2. The CDR3 sequence is CASSQMGREGQETQYF. The CDR3 DNA reads TGCGCCAGCAGCCAAATGGGGCGGGAGGGGCAAGAGACCCAGTACTTC.